This TCR beta chain was profiled in a study of early T cells in non-severe SARS-CoV-2 infection. Study details: Unsorted whole blood bulk RNA was sequenced, with unpaired chains. Broader study findings: Comparison of clonotypes with VDJdb favored anti-spike CD8 responses while missing private and CD4 specificities.

cDNA molecules, individually, were tagged with unique molecular identifiers. TCRdb reprocessed the 5' RACE reads with MiXCR, giving one entry per CDR3 protein. This sample has 100,000 to 130,000 distinct CDR3 sequences, with 12% found just once. The length of the CDR3 is 13 residues. With 3 bases removed from V and 6 bases from J, the gap between germline ends came to 9 bases. Germline lookup yields CDR1 SNHLY and CDR2 FYNNEI. This clonotype was observed at least ten times. Its specificity is unknown. Input material: whole blood. The chain combines TRBV2 with TRBJ1-5; D is unclear. The sequence came from an adult who was a healthcare worker with PCR-confirmed SARS-CoV-2 infection or an uninfected control (not recorded which). Here the CDR3 reads CASSEGRAQPQHF. The DNA of the CDR3 is TGTGCCAGCAGTGAGGGGAGGGCTCAGCCCCAGCATTTT.